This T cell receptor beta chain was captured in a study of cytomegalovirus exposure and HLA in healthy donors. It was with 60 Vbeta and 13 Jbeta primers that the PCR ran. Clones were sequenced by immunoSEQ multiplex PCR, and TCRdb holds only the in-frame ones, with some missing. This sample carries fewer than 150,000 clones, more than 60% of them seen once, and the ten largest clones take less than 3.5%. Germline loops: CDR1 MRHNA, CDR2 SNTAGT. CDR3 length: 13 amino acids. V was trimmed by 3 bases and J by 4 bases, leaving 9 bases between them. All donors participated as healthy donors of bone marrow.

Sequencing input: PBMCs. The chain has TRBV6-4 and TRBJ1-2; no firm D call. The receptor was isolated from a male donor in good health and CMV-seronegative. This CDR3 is CASSEGGPYGYTF. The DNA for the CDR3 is TGTGCCAGCAGTGAAGGAGGGCCCTATGGCTACACCTTC.